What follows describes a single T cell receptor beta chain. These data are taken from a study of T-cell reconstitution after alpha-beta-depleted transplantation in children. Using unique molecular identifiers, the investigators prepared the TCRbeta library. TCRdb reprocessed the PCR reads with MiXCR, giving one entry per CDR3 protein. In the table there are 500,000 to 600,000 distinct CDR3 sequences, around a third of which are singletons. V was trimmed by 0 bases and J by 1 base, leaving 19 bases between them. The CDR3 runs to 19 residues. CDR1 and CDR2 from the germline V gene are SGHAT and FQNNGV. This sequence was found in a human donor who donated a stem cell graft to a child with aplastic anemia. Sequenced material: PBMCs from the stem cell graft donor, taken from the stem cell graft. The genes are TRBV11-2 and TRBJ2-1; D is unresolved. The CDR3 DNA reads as TGTGCCAGCAGCTTAGATCGAGCGTGGCGCGGTTGGTCCTACAATGAGCAGTTCTTC. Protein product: CASSLDRAWRGWSYNEQFF.